This note documents a single TCR beta chain sequence. These data come from a study of control samples from healthy donors and cancer patients. TCRdb keeps only in-frame clones here, not all; method: immunoSEQ multiplex PCR. The sample contains some 250,000 clones, more than 65% of which appear only once. Input material: PBMCs. The source is a woman aged 55-69 years with lung cancer.

Here the CDR3 reads CSVLLTGGDEKLFF. As DNA, the CDR3 is TGCAGCGTCCTACTGACAGGGGGAGACGAAAAACTGTTTTTT. V is TRBV29-1 and J is TRBJ1-4; 9 bases align to TRBD1. Germline trimming cut 6 bases from V and 8 bases from J; bases unmatched to any gene: 10. The germline V gene has CDR1 SQVTM and CDR2 ANQGSEA. The length of the CDR3 is 14 residues.